The present entry profiles one T cell receptor (beta chain) with its context. This sample stems from a study of blood T cell repertoires in COVID-19. As originally analysed: Estimated nucleated cell counts came from reference gene primer amplification. Generated by immunoSEQ multiplex PCR, the TCRdb table keeps only in-frame clones and is missing some. V, J and clone size derive from that table, while D and trimming were established from the DNA sequence. Found here are 94,000 or so clones, approximately 86% of them singletons; the top ten hold 6.5% to 9.5%. Trimming took 1 base from V and 5 from J; bases not matched to a gene: 7. This CDR3 region has 15 residues. CDR1 and CDR2 from the germline V gene are SNHLY and FYNNEI.

This TCR was sampled from a woman in her 70s with acute or convalescent COVID-19. The chain employs TRBV2 and TRBJ1-2; TRBD1 aligns across 7 bases. Sequencing was done on a sample of peripheral blood. The CDR3 nucleotides are TGTGCCAGCAGTGAAGATCGGGGACAGAGATATGGCTACACCTTC. It yields the protein CASSEDRGQRYGYTF. Together with reference TRBV2 and TRBJ1-2, the CDR3 gives the full variable domain: EPEVTQTPSHQVTQMGQEVILRCVPISNHLYFYWYRQILGQKVEFLVSFYNNEISEKSEIFDDQFSVERPDGSNFTLKIRSTKLEDSAMYFCASSEDRGQRYGYTFGSGTRLTVV.